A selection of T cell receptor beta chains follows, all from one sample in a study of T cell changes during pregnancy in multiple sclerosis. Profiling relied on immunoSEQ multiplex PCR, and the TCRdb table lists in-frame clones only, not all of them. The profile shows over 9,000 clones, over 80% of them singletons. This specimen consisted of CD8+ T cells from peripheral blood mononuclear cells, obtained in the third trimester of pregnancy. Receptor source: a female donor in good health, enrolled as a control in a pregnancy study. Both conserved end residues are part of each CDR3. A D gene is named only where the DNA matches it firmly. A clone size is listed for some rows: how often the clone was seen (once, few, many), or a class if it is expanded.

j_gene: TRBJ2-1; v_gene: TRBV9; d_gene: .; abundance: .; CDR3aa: CASSQGSNEQFF; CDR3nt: TGTGCCAGCAGCCAGGGCTCCAATGAGCAGTTCTTC
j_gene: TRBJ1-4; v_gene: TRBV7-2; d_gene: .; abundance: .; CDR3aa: CASSLGLGEEKLFF; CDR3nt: TGTGCCAGCAGCTTAGGGCTTGGAGAGGAAAAACTGTTTTTT
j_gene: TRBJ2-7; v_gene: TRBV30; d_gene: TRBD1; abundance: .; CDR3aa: CAWDTLGQGWEQYF; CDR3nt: TGTGCCTGGGATACCCTAGGACAGGGATGGGAGCAGTACTTC
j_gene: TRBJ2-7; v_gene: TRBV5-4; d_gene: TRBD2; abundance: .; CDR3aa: CASSLWRGDSYEQYF; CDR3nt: TGTGCCAGCAGCTTATGGCGGGGGGATTCCTACGAGCAGTACTTC
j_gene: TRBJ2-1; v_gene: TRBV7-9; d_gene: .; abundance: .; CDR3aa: CASSLVGRRDEQFF; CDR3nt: TGTGCCAGCAGCTTAGTGGGGCGAAGGGATGAGCAGTTCTTC
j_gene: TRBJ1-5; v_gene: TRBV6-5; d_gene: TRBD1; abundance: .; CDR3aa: CASTRDRDAQPQHF; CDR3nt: TGTGCCAGCACCCGGGACAGGGACGCCCAGCCCCAGCATTTT
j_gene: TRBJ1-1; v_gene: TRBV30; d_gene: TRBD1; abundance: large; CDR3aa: CAWSEGQGIGTEAFF; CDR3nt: TGTGCCTGGAGTGAAGGACAGGGAATAGGCACTGAAGCTTTCTTT
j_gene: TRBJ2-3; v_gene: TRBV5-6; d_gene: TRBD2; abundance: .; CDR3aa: CASSLLAGGADTQYF; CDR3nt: TGTGCCAGCAGCCTACTAGCGGGGGGGGCAGATACGCAGTATTTT
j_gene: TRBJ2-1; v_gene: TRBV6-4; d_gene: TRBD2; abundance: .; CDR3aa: CASSDGGAYNEQFF; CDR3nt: TGTGCCAGCAGTGACGGGGGGGCCTACAATGAGCAGTTCTTC
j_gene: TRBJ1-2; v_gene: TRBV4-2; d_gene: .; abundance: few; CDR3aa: CASSQDTEVDGYTF; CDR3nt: TGTGCCAGCAGCCAAGATACCGAGGTGGATGGCTACACCTTC
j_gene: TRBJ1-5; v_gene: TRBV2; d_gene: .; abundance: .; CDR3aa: CASSEWATNQPQHF; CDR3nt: TGTGCCAGCAGTGAATGGGCTACGAATCAGCCCCAGCATTTT
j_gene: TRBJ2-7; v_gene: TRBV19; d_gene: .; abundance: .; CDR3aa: CASSIGQGLYEQYF; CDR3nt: TGTGCCAGTAGTATCGGTCAGGGACTCTACGAGCAGTACTTC
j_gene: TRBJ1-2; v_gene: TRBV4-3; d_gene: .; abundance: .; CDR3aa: CASSHRGYPNYGYTF; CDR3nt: TGCGCCAGCAGCCACCGAGGGTATCCTAACTATGGCTACACCTTC
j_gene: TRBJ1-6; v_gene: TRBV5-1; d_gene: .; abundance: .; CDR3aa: CASSLRTADNSPLHF; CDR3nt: TGCGCCAGCAGCTTGAGGACAGCTGATAATTCACCCCTCCACTTT
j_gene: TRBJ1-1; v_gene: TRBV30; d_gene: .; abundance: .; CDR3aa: CAWSHGRGTEAFF; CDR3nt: TGTGCCTGGAGTCACGGGCGGGGGACTGAAGCTTTCTTT
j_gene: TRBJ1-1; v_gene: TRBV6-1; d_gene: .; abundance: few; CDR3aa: CASATGSNTEAFF; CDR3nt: TGTGCCAGCGCTACAGGGTCGAACACTGAAGCTTTCTTT